The rows below give T cell receptor beta chains drawn from one sample of a study of blood T cell repertoires in COVID-19. This table comes from immunoSEQ multiplex PCR, and its TCRdb copy is limited to in-frame clones, with some not included. Found here are 200,000 to 250,000 clones, around nine tenths of them singletons; the top ten hold 1.5%. The sequenced material came from peripheral blood. The receptor source for this set is a man aged 18 to 30 with active or convalescent COVID-19. The CDR3 runs from the conserved cysteine through the conserved F or W. Fields, in order: D gene, clone size, J gene, V gene, CDR3 protein, CDR3 DNA. A D gene is named only where the DNA matches it firmly. Clone size is not always given. Where it is, it says once, few, many or a class for expanded clones.

D: -
size: -
J: TRBJ2-1
V: TRBV11-3
CDR3: CASSSRQSSYNEQFF
DNA: TGTGCCAGCAGCTCGAGGCAGAGCTCCTACAATGAGCAGTTCTTC

D: TRBD2
size: few
J: TRBJ2-3
V: TRBV14
CDR3: CASSQGTSVSTDTQYF
DNA: TGTGCCAGCAGCCAAGGGACTAGCGTTAGCACAGATACGCAGTATTTT

D: -
size: -
J: TRBJ2-1
V: TRBV24-1
CDR3: CATSDMGRGLINEQFF
DNA: TGTGCCACCAGTGATATGGGCAGGGGCCTCATCAATGAGCAGTTCTTC

D: -
size: -
J: TRBJ2-7
V: TRBV11-1
CDR3: CASSSPFQDSLYEQYF
DNA: TGTGCCAGCAGCTCACCCTTCCAGGACAGTCTCTACGAGCAGTACTTC

D: -
size: -
J: TRBJ2-1
V: TRBV7-2
CDR3: CASSFRGPSYNEQFF
DNA: TGTGCCAGCAGCTTTCGCGGTCCCAGCTACAATGAGCAGTTCTTC

D: -
size: -
J: TRBJ2-2
V: TRBV30
CDR3: CAWSVFNPDTGELFF
DNA: TGTGCCTGGAGTGTATTTAATCCAGACACCGGGGAGCTGTTTTTT

D: -
size: -
J: TRBJ1-1
V: TRBV6-9
CDR3: CASSYRGEGYAEAFF
DNA: TGTGCCAGCAGTTATCGAGGAGAGGGTTACGCTGAAGCTTTCTTT

D: -
size: few
J: TRBJ2-2
V: TRBV9
CDR3: CASSPTIAITGELFF
DNA: TGTGCCAGCAGCCCCACTATAGCCATCACCGGGGAGCTGTTTTTT

D: -
size: many
J: TRBJ2-7
V: TRBV7-2
CDR3: CASSLDRGGRILREQYF
DNA: TGTGCCAGCAGCTTAGATCGGGGAGGTCGGATCCTACGGGAGCAGTACTTC

D: -
size: -
J: TRBJ2-6
V: TRBV29-1
CDR3: CSAGVGQRTSGANVLTF
DNA: TGCAGCGCCGGGGTCGGCCAAAGAACCTCTGGGGCCAACGTCCTGACTTTC

D: -
size: few
J: TRBJ2-1
V: TRBV5-5
CDR3: CASSLEGQGYNEQFF
DNA: TGTGCCAGCAGCTTGGAGGGCCAGGGTTACAATGAGCAGTTCTTC

D: TRBD2
size: -
J: TRBJ2-7
V: TRBV3-1/TRBV3-2
CDR3: CASSAKRLAGPSYEQYF
DNA: TGTGCCAGCAGCGCAAAGCGCCTAGCGGGACCCTCCTACGAGCAGTACTTC

D: -
size: -
J: TRBJ2-5
V: TRBV2
CDR3: CASSYIQETQYF
DNA: TGTGCCAGCAGTTACATACAAGAGACCCAGTACTTC

D: -
size: once
J: TRBJ2-3
V: TRBV11-3
CDR3: CASAENTDTQYF
DNA: TGTGCCAGCGCGGAAAACACAGATACGCAGTATTTT

D: -
size: -
J: TRBJ1-6
V: TRBV4-1
CDR3: CASSQAGNSPLHF
DNA: TGCGCCAGCAGCCAAGCAGGGAATTCACCCCTCCACTTT

D: TRBD2
size: -
J: TRBJ2-3
V: TRBV6-2/TRBV6-3
CDR3: CASSKGLAGGQGDTQYF
DNA: TGTGCCAGCAGTAAGGGGTTAGCGGGAGGCCAGGGAGATACGCAGTATTTT

D: TRBD1
size: -
J: TRBJ1-1
V: TRBV14
CDR3: CASSRRTGLNTEAFF
DNA: TGTGCCAGCAGCCGACGGACAGGCCTGAACACTGAAGCTTTCTTT

D: -
size: -
J: TRBJ2-5
V: TRBV19
CDR3: CASSIGGQGTETQYF
DNA: TGTGCCAGTAGTATAGGAGGCCAGGGGACGGAGACCCAGTACTTC

D: -
size: -
J: TRBJ2-7
V: TRBV27
CDR3: CASSFRQSYEQYF
DNA: TGTGCCAGCAGTTTCCGACAGTCCTACGAGCAGTACTTC

D: -
size: -
J: TRBJ2-2
V: TRBV30
CDR3: CAGILMRTGELFF
DNA: TGTGCCGGGATACTGATGAGGACCGGGGAGCTGTTTTTT

D: TRBD1
size: -
J: TRBJ2-5
V: TRBV28
CDR3: CASSSPQGAREETQYF
DNA: TGTGCCAGCAGTTCCCCTCAGGGGGCTCGGGAGGAGACCCAGTACTTC

D: -
size: -
J: TRBJ1-6
V: TRBV3-1/TRBV3-2
CDR3: CASSPRDTSSSPLHF
DNA: TGTGCCAGCAGCCCCAGGGACACCAGTAGTTCACCCCTCCACTTT

D: TRBD1
size: -
J: TRBJ1-5
V: TRBV3-1/TRBV3-2
CDR3: CASSQGWQGAGQPQHF
DNA: TGTGCCAGCAGCCAAGGGTGGCAGGGGGCGGGCCAGCCCCAGCATTTT

D: TRBD2
size: -
J: TRBJ2-7
V: TRBV30
CDR3: CAWQREGTYEQYF
DNA: TGTGCCTGGCAGCGGGAAGGGACCTACGAGCAGTACTTC

D: TRBD2
size: -
J: TRBJ2-2
V: TRBV5-6
CDR3: CASSWSIGLAAGELFF
DNA: TGTGCCAGCAGCTGGAGTATAGGACTAGCGGCCGGGGAGCTGTTTTTT

D: -
size: -
J: TRBJ1-1
V: TRBV28
CDR3: CASSVGTRILNTEAFF
DNA: TGTGCCAGCAGTGTCGGGACAAGGATACTGAACACTGAAGCTTTCTTT

D: TRBD1
size: -
J: TRBJ2-4
V: TRBV5-3
CDR3: CARNRGLAKNIQYF
DNA: TGTGCCAGAAACAGGGGTTTAGCCAAAAACATTCAGTACTTC

D: -
size: few
J: TRBJ2-5
V: TRBV12-3/TRBV12-4
CDR3: CASRQGGETQYF
DNA: TGTGCCAGCAGACAAGGAGGGGAGACCCAGTACTTC

D: -
size: -
J: TRBJ2-7
V: TRBV11-3
CDR3: CASSLSGGEQYF
DNA: TGTGCCAGCAGCTTATCCGGGGGCGAGCAGTACTTC

D: -
size: -
J: TRBJ2-1
V: TRBV18
CDR3: CASSPLDTLGEQFF
DNA: TGTGCCAGCTCACCCCTTGACACCCTCGGTGAGCAGTTCTTC

D: TRBD2
size: once
J: TRBJ2-2
V: TRBV7-2
CDR3: CASSLVTSGTGELFF
DNA: TGTGCCAGCAGCTTAGTAACTAGCGGGACCGGGGAGCTGTTTTTT

D: TRBD1
size: -
J: TRBJ1-1
V: TRBV19
CDR3: CAAQDRIMNTEAFF
DNA: TGTGCCGCCCAGGACAGGATCATGAACACTGAAGCTTTCTTT

D: TRBD1
size: -
J: TRBJ1-6
V: TRBV6-5
CDR3: CASSQTGSGSPLHF
DNA: TGTGCCAGCAGTCAGACAGGGTCGGGGTCACCCCTCCACTTT

D: TRBD2
size: -
J: TRBJ2-5
V: TRBV27
CDR3: CASSLLAGQETQYF
DNA: TGTGCCAGCAGTTTACTAGCGGGACAAGAGACCCAGTACTTC

D: -
size: -
J: TRBJ2-3
V: TRBV5-4
CDR3: CASSWATGSTDTQYF
DNA: TGTGCCAGCAGCTGGGCGACAGGCTCCACAGATACGCAGTATTTT

D: TRBD1
size: -
J: TRBJ2-2
V: TRBV28
CDR3: CATPGQGASGELFF
DNA: TGTGCCACCCCGGGACAGGGGGCATCCGGGGAGCTGTTTTTT

D: -
size: -
J: TRBJ1-1
V: TRBV29-1
CDR3: CSVVSTEAFF
DNA: TGCAGCGTTGTTAGTACTGAAGCTTTCTTT

D: -
size: -
J: TRBJ1-2
V: TRBV19
CDR3: CASSDQGPYGYTF
DNA: TGTGCCAGTAGTGATCAGGGTCCCTATGGCTACACCTTC

D: -
size: -
J: TRBJ1-3
V: TRBV6-5
CDR3: CASSYRGSGNTIYF
DNA: TGTGCCAGCAGTTACCGCGGATCCGGAAACACCATATATTTT

D: -
size: -
J: TRBJ1-5
V: TRBV19
CDR3: CAGLGFESEQPQHF
DNA: TGTGCCGGACTCGGGTTTGAGTCAGAGCAGCCCCAGCATTTT

D: -
size: -
J: TRBJ2-7
V: TRBV27
CDR3: CASSPRGGSRVYEQYF
DNA: TGTGCCAGCAGTCCAAGGGGGGGGAGCAGGGTCTACGAGCAGTACTTC

D: -
size: -
J: TRBJ1-5
V: TRBV6-6
CDR3: CASSYSGGNSNQPQHF
DNA: TGTGCCAGCAGTTACTCCGGGGGGAATAGCAATCAGCCCCAGCATTTT

D: TRBD1
size: -
J: TRBJ1-2
V: TRBV29-1
CDR3: CSVGDRGSYGYTF
DNA: TGCAGCGTGGGGGACAGGGGGAGCTATGGCTACACCTTC

D: TRBD1
size: -
J: TRBJ1-1
V: TRBV6-1
CDR3: CASTRGQDSAFF
DNA: TGTGCCAGCACGAGGGGGCAGGACAGTGCTTTCTTT

D: -
size: -
J: TRBJ1-4
V: TRBV30
CDR3: CAWSILGGGINEKLFF
DNA: TGTGCCTGGAGTATTCTCGGGGGAGGGATTAATGAAAAACTGTTTTTT

D: TRBD2
size: -
J: TRBJ2-4
V: TRBV19
CDR3: CASSPHYVLAGGNLLAKNIQYF
DNA: TGTGCCAGTAGTCCCCACTACGTACTAGCGGGAGGGAACTTACTAGCCAAAAACATTCAGTACTTC

D: -
size: few
J: TRBJ2-7
V: TRBV2
CDR3: CASSLFRDPPGDEQYF
DNA: TGTGCCAGCAGTCTATTCCGGGACCCCCCGGGGGACGAGCAGTACTTC

D: -
size: -
J: TRBJ1-2
V: TRBV5-4
CDR3: CASSRTGTNYGYTF
DNA: TGTGCCAGCAGCCGAACAGGGACCAACTATGGCTACACCTTC

D: -
size: once
J: TRBJ2-2
V: TRBV9
CDR3: CASSVGRDRTNTGELFF
DNA: TGTGCCAGCAGCGTAGGAAGAGACAGGACAAACACCGGGGAGCTGTTTTTT

D: -
size: -
J: TRBJ2-2
V: TRBV11-3
CDR3: CASSLAGDTGELFF
DNA: TGTGCCAGCAGCTTAGCAGGGGACACCGGGGAGCTGTTTTTT

D: TRBD2
size: -
J: TRBJ2-2
V: TRBV6-2/TRBV6-3
CDR3: CASSHHGGRAVRRDTGELFF
DNA: TGTGCCAGCAGCCACCACGGCGGGAGGGCAGTTAGGAGGGACACCGGGGAGCTGTTTTTT